This paragraph covers one TCR beta chain sequence. Categorization into cohorts depended on clinical history that participants reported. Among Cohort 3 donors, those recovered had two negative PCRs, clearance, or symptom resolution. This CDR3 spans 16 amino acids. Germline assignment: CDR1 MGHDK and CDR2 SYGVNS. The V end lost 1 base, the J end lost 3 bases, and 15 bases lay between the germline ends. These data come from a study of blood T cell repertoires in COVID-19. In the study overall: PBMCs, B-cell-depleted T cells, or T cells provided the cDNA or gDNA that made up the material.

In the source study's methods: Reference gene primer amplification yielded estimated nucleated cell counts. Repertoires were generated with immunoSEQ multiplex PCR, while TCRdb's copy carries only in-frame clones and drops some. The DNA was the basis for D and trimming; V, J and clone size are from that table. The data show around 380,000 clones, 80% to 90% seen once. Sequenced material: PBMCs or T cells enriched from blood (not recorded which). The chain employs TRBV25-1 and TRBJ1-2, with D tentatively TRBD1 (5 bases). This clonotype was sampled from a man aged 25 to 45 who had recovered from COVID-19. CDR3 sequence (DNA): TGTGCCAGCAGTGAATTTGGGGGGAGGACGGACTATGGCTACACCTTC. It translates to CASSEFGGRTDYGYTF.